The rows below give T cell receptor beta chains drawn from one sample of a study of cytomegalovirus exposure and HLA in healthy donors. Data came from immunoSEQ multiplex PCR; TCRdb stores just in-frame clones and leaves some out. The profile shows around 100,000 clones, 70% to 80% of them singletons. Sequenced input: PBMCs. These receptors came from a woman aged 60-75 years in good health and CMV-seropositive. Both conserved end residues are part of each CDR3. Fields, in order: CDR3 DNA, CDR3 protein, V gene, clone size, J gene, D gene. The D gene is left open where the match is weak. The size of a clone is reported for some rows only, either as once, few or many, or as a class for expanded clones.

CDR3nt: TGTGCCAGCACCCGAGCCGGGACAGGGATAGCGGGACTAGACAATGAGCAGTTCTTC
CDR3aa: CASTRAGTGIAGLDNEQFF
v_gene: TRBV21-1
abundance: NA
j_gene: TRBJ2-1
d_gene: NA

CDR3nt: TGCGCCAGCAGCTTGGACAGCGGGAGCACCTACGAGCAGTACTTC
CDR3aa: CASSLDSGSTYEQYF
v_gene: TRBV5-1
abundance: NA
j_gene: TRBJ2-7
d_gene: TRBD2

CDR3nt: TGTGCCAGCAGCGTAGATCCTCAAGAGACCCAGTACTTC
CDR3aa: CASSVDPQETQYF
v_gene: TRBV9
abundance: once
j_gene: TRBJ2-5
d_gene: NA

CDR3nt: TGCAGTGCCCGTCCGGGGGTCGAAGCTTTCTTT
CDR3aa: CSARPGVEAFF
v_gene: TRBV20-1
abundance: NA
j_gene: TRBJ1-1
d_gene: NA

CDR3nt: TGTGCCAGCAGCGTAGGAACAGTCGGGGCCAGCGGGAGATGGGTGGAGACCCAGTACTTC
CDR3aa: CASSVGTVGASGRWVETQYF
v_gene: TRBV9
abundance: NA
j_gene: TRBJ2-5
d_gene: TRBD2

CDR3nt: TGTGCCAGCAGTTACTCGGGGGGGGCTGGCGGGGAGACCCAGTACTTC
CDR3aa: CASSYSGGAGGETQYF
v_gene: TRBV27
abundance: NA
j_gene: TRBJ2-5
d_gene: TRBD2

CDR3nt: TGTGCCAGCAGCAAGGGAGAAGGACGGATTAATGAAAAACTGTTTTTT
CDR3aa: CASSKGEGRINEKLFF
v_gene: TRBV21-1
abundance: NA
j_gene: TRBJ1-4
d_gene: NA

CDR3nt: TGTGCCAGCAGCTTTGACAAGTTCTATGGCTACACCTTC
CDR3aa: CASSFDKFYGYTF
v_gene: TRBV7-8
abundance: NA
j_gene: TRBJ1-2
d_gene: NA

CDR3nt: TGTGCCAGCTCACCACGGCGGAGCGATGGCTACACCTTC
CDR3aa: CASSPRRSDGYTF
v_gene: TRBV18
abundance: NA
j_gene: TRBJ1-2
d_gene: NA

CDR3nt: TGTGCCAGCAGCTCCTTAGCGGGAGGGCTTTATAGGTCCTACAATGAGCAGTTCTTC
CDR3aa: CASSSLAGGLYRSYNEQFF
v_gene: TRBV7-3
abundance: NA
j_gene: TRBJ2-1
d_gene: TRBD2

CDR3nt: TGCAGCGTTGCCCGACAGGGGTCCTACAATGAGCAGTTCTTC
CDR3aa: CSVARQGSYNEQFF
v_gene: TRBV29-1
abundance: NA
j_gene: TRBJ2-1
d_gene: TRBD1

CDR3nt: TGTGCCAGCAGTGGGGGCCTATTGGGCGAGCAGTTCTTC
CDR3aa: CASSGGLLGEQFF
v_gene: TRBV6-1
abundance: NA
j_gene: TRBJ2-1
d_gene: NA

CDR3nt: TGTGCCACCAGCAGAAGCATTCTCACAGATACGCAGTATTTT
CDR3aa: CATSRSILTDTQYF
v_gene: TRBV15
abundance: NA
j_gene: TRBJ2-3
d_gene: NA

CDR3nt: TGCGCCAGCAGCTTCTACCCTAGCGGGAGGGCCGAGAAGGTGTTCTTC
CDR3aa: CASSFYPSGRAEKVFF
v_gene: TRBV5-1
abundance: NA
j_gene: TRBJ2-1
d_gene: TRBD2

CDR3nt: TGCGCCAGCAGCCAAGATGAAAGGGGAACCTCCTACAATGAGCAGTTCTTC
CDR3aa: CASSQDERGTSYNEQFF
v_gene: TRBV4-1
abundance: NA
j_gene: TRBJ2-1
d_gene: NA

CDR3nt: TGTGCCAGCAGTAGGGATACAGGGGACGGCTACACCTTC
CDR3aa: CASSRDTGDGYTF
v_gene: TRBV6-5
abundance: NA
j_gene: TRBJ1-2
d_gene: TRBD1

CDR3nt: TGTGCCAGTAGGGTCGGGGGGTCCTACAATGAGCAGTTCTTC
CDR3aa: CASRVGGSYNEQFF
v_gene: TRBV19
abundance: NA
j_gene: TRBJ2-1
d_gene: TRBD2

CDR3nt: TGTGCCAGCAGCTGGGGGACAGGGAACACTGAAGCTTTCTTT
CDR3aa: CASSWGTGNTEAFF
v_gene: TRBV7-9
abundance: few
j_gene: TRBJ1-1
d_gene: TRBD1

CDR3nt: TGTGCCAGTGGTAACCAGGGGTGGAGAGGCACAGATACGCAGTATTTT
CDR3aa: CASGNQGWRGTDTQYF
v_gene: TRBV19
abundance: NA
j_gene: TRBJ2-3
d_gene: NA

CDR3nt: TGCAGCGTTTTAGGGACAGGGGGCCCAGATACGCAGTATTTT
CDR3aa: CSVLGTGGPDTQYF
v_gene: TRBV29-1
abundance: NA
j_gene: TRBJ2-3
d_gene: TRBD1

CDR3nt: TGTGCCAGCAGCTTGAATGGCAATAATTCACCCCTCCACTTT
CDR3aa: CASSLNGNNSPLHF
v_gene: TRBV11-3
abundance: NA
j_gene: TRBJ1-6
d_gene: NA

CDR3nt: TGTGCCAGCAGCCGAGGACAGCTCTCCTACGAGCAGTACTTC
CDR3aa: CASSRGQLSYEQYF
v_gene: TRBV13
abundance: NA
j_gene: TRBJ2-7
d_gene: NA

CDR3nt: TGTGCCAGCAGACGGATGAACCTAGCGGACTACGAGCAGTACTTC
CDR3aa: CASRRMNLADYEQYF
v_gene: TRBV5-6
abundance: few
j_gene: TRBJ2-7
d_gene: TRBD2

CDR3nt: TGTGCCAGCAGTCCGACAGGGACCGGAAACACCATATATTTT
CDR3aa: CASSPTGTGNTIYF
v_gene: TRBV28
abundance: NA
j_gene: TRBJ1-3
d_gene: TRBD1

CDR3nt: TGTGCCAGCAGACTCCCGGGTCGGGCGCGGGGCACTGAAGCTTTCTTT
CDR3aa: CASRLPGRARGTEAFF
v_gene: TRBV2
abundance: NA
j_gene: TRBJ1-1
d_gene: NA

CDR3nt: TGTGCCAGCAGCTTAACAACCGATCAGCCCCAGCATTTT
CDR3aa: CASSLTTDQPQHF
v_gene: TRBV7-2
abundance: NA
j_gene: TRBJ1-5
d_gene: NA

CDR3nt: TGTGCCAGCAGCTGGGAAGGGGACACTGAAGCTTTCTTT
CDR3aa: CASSWEGDTEAFF
v_gene: TRBV5-4
abundance: NA
j_gene: TRBJ1-1
d_gene: NA

CDR3nt: TGTGCCAGCAGCCCAGCTTATCCCCGGGTCCACAATGAGCAGTTCTTC
CDR3aa: CASSPAYPRVHNEQFF
v_gene: TRBV7-9
abundance: NA
j_gene: TRBJ2-1
d_gene: NA

CDR3nt: TGTGCCAGCAGCGTAGTTGGGAGGCCAGATACGCAGTATTTT
CDR3aa: CASSVVGRPDTQYF
v_gene: TRBV9
abundance: NA
j_gene: TRBJ2-3
d_gene: NA

CDR3nt: TGTGCCAGCAGCCCGGGAGGGCTAGCCATAGGAGAGACCCAGTACTTC
CDR3aa: CASSPGGLAIGETQYF
v_gene: TRBV5-4
abundance: once
j_gene: TRBJ2-5
d_gene: TRBD2